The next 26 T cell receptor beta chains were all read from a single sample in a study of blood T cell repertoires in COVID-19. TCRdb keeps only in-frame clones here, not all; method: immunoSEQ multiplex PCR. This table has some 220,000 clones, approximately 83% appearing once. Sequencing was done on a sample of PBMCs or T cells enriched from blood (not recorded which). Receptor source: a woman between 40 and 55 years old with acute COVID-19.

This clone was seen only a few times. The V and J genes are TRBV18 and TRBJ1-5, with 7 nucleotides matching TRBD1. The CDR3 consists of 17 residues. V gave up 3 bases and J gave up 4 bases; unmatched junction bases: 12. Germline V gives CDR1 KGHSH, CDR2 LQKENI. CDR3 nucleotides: TGTGCCAGCTCACCGCGCAGGGGGACTGGATCAAATCAGCCCCAGCATTTT. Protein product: CASSPRRGTGSNQPQHF.

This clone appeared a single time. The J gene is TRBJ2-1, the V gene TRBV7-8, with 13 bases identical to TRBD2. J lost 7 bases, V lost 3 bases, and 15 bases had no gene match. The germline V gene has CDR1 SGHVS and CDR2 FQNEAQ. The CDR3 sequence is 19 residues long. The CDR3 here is CASSFWGARGLAGVNEQFF. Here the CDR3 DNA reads TGTGCCAGCAGCTTTTGGGGGGCGCGAGGACTAGCGGGAGTAAATGAGCAGTTCTTC.

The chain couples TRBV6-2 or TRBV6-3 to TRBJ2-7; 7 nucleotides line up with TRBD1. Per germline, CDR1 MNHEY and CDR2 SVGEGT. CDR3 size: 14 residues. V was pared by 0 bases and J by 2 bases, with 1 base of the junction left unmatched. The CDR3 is CASSYSTGTYEQYF. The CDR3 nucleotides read TGTGCCAGCAGTTACTCGACAGGGACCTACGAGCAGTACTTC.

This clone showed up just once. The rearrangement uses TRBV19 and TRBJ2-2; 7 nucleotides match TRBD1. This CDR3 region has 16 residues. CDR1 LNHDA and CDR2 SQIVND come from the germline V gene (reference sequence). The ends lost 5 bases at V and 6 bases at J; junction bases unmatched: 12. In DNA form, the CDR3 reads TGTGCCAGTAGTGGAGCCAGCAGGGGGTCGTCCGGGGAGCTGTTTTTT. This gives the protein CASSGASRGSSGELFF.

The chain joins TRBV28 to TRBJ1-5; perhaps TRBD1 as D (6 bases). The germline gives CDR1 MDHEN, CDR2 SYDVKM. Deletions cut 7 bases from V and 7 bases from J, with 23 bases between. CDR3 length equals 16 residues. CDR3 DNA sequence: TGTGCCAGCACCCCCGGGGGGCAGGGAGGGTTCCAGCCCCAGCATTTT. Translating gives CASTPGGQGGFQPQHF.

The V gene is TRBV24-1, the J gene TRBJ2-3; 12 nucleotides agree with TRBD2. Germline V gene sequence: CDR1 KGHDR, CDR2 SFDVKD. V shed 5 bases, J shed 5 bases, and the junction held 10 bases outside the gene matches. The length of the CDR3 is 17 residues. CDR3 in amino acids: CATSAPSGGAGGDTQYF. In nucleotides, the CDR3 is TGTGCCACCAGTGCCCCTAGCGGGGGGGCCGGTGGAGATACGCAGTATTTT.

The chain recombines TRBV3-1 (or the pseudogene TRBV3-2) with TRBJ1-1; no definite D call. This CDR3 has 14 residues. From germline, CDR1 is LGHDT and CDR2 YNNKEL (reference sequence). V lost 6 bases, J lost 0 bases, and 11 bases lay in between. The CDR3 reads CASRPTEMNTEAFF. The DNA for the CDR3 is TGTGCCAGCAGGCCAACAGAAATGAACACTGAAGCTTTCTTT.

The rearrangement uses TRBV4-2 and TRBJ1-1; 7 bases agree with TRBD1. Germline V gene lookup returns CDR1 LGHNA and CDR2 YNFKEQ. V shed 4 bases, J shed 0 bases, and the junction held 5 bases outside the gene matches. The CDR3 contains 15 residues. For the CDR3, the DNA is TGTGCCAGCAGCCCCCGGACAGGCATGAACACTGAAGCTTTCTTT. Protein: CASSPRTGMNTEAFF.

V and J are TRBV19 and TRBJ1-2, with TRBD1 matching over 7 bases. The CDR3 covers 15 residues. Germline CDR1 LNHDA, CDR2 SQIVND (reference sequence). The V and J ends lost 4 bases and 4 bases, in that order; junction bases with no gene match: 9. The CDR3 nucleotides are TGTGCCAGTAGTACATCGACAGGGCTCATCTATGGCTACACCTTC. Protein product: CASSTSTGLIYGYTF.

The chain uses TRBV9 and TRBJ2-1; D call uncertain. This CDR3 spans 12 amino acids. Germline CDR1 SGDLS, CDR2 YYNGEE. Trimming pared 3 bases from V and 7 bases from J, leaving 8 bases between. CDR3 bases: TGTGCCAGCAGCGCTAGTGGGAATGAGCAGTTCTTC. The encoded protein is CASSASGNEQFF.

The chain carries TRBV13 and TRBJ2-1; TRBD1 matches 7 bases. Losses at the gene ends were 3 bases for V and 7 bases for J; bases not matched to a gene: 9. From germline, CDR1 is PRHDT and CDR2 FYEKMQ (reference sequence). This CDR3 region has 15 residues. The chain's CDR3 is CASSFPGQSLNEQFF. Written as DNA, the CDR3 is TGTGCCAGCAGCTTTCCGGGACAGTCCCTTAATGAGCAGTTCTTC.

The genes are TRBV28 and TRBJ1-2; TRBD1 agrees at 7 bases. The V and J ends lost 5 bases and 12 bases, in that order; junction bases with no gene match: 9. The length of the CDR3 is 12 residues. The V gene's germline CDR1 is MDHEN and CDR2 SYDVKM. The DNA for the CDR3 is TGTGCCAGCAGTATCACAGGGGAGTTTGACACCTTC. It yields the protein CASSITGEFDTF.

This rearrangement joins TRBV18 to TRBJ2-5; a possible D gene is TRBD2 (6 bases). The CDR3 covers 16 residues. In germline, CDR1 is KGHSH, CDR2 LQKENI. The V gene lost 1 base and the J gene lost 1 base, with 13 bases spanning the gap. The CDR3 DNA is TGTGCCAGCTCACCACTCTCCGGGGGACTCCAAGAGACCCAGTACTTC. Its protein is CASSPLSGGLQETQYF.

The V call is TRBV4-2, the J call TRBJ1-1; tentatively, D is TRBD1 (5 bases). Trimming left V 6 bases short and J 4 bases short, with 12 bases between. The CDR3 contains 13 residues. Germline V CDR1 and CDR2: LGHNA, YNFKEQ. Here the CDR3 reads CASSPTGGTEAFF. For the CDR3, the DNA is TGTGCCAGCAGTCCAACGGGGGGCACTGAAGCTTTCTTT.

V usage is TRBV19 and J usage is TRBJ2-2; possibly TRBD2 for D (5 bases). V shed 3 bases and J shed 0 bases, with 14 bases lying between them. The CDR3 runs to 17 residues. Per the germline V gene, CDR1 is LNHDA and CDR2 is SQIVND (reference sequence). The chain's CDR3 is CASSIPRTYANTGELFF. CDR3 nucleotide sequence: TGTGCCAGTAGTATTCCAAGGACTTACGCGAACACCGGGGAGCTGTTTTTT.

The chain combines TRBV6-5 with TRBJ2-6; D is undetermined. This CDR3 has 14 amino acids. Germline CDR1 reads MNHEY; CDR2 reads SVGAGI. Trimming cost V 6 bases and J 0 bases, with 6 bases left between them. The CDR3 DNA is TGTGCCAGCAGGCAGATCTCTGGGGCCAACGTCCTGACTTTC. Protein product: CASRQISGANVLTF.

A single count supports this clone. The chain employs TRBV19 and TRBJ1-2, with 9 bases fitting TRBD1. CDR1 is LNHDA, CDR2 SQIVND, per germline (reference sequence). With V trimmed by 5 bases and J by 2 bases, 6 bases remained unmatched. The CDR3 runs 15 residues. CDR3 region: CASSERTGANYGYTF. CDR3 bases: TGTGCCAGTAGTGAACGGACAGGGGCAAACTATGGCTACACCTTC.

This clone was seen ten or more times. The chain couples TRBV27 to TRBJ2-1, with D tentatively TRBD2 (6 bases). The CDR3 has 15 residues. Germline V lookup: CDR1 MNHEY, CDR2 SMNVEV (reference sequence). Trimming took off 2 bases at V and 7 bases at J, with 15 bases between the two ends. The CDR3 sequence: CASSLAGSPRNEQFF. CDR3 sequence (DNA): TGTGCCAGCAGTTTAGCCGGGAGCCCGAGGAATGAGCAGTTCTTC.

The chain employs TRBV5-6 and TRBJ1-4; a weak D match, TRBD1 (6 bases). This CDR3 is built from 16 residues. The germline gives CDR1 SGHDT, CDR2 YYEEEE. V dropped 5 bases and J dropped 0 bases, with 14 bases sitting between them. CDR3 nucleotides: TGTGCCAGCAGTGACGGCAGGGGTGCAACTAATGAAAAACTGTTTTTT. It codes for CASSDGRGATNEKLFF.

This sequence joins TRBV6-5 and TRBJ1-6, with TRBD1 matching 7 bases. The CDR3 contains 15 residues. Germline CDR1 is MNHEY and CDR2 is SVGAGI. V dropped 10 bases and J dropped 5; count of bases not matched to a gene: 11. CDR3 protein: CAIKRSTGHNSPLHF. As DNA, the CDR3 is TGTGCCATCAAGAGATCGACAGGGCATAATTCACCCCTCCACTTT.

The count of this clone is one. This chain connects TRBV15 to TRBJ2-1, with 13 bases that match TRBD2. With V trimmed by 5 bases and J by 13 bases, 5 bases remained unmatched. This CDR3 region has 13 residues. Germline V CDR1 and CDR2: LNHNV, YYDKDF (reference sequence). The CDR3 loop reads CATSPTSGGTQFF. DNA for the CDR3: TGTGCCACCAGCCCGACTAGCGGGGGGACCCAGTTCTTC.

CDR3 sequence (DNA): TGTGCCAGCAGCCAAGACGAGCGGGCAGGTAGACGCCTAGGGAATGAGCAGTTCTTC. It codes for CASSQDERAGRRLGNEQFF. This rearrangement joins TRBV4-2 to TRBJ2-1, with D possibly TRBD2 on 6 matching bases. CDR3 length equals 19 residues. Germline V gene data show CDR1 as LGHNA and CDR2 as YNFKEQ. V was cut by 0 bases and J by 7 bases, with 25 bases left in between.

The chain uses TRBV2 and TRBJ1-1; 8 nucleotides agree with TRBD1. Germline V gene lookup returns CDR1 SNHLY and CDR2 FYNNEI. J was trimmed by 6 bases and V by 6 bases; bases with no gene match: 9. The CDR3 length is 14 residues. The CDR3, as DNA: TGTGCCAGCAGATTACAGGGGGTTGCTTCTGAAGCTTTCTTT. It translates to CASRLQGVASEAFF.

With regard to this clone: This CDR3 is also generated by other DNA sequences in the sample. The DNA for the CDR3 is TGTGCCAGCTCACCTTCCCGGGGGGACACTGAAGCTTTCTTT. The encoded protein is CASSPSRGDTEAFF. This rearrangement joins TRBV18 to TRBJ1-1, with D maybe TRBD1 (5 bases). This CDR3 comprises 14 residues. V lost 3 bases and J lost 3, with 11 bases in between. The germline gives CDR1 KGHSH, CDR2 LQKENI.

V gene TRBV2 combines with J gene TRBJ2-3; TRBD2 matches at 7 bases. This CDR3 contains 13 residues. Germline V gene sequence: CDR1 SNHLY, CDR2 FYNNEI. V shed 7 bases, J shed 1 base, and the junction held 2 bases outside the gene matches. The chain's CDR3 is CASTAGGTDTQYF. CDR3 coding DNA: TGTGCCAGCACGGCGGGGGGCACAGATACGCAGTATTTT.

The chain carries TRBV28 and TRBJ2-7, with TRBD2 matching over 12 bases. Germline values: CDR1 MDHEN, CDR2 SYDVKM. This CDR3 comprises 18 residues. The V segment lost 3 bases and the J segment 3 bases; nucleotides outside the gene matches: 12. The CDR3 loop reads CASSFEMLAGGSGYEQYF. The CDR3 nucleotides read TGTGCCAGCAGTTTTGAAATGCTAGCGGGAGGGTCTGGCTACGAGCAGTACTTC.